This TCR beta chain comes out of a study of post-analysis software for immune sequencing data (dated by TCRdb to the mid-2010s). In the study overall: Recorded disease courses included relapsing-remitting, secondary progressive and progressive-relapsing multiple sclerosis, with some patients lacking subtype annotation. A subset of samples was prepared in parallel using single-end sample barcoding, then pooled and co-amplified after Illumina adapter ligation. The patient repertoires were set against about 12 previously published healthy control repertoires from donors whose ages ranged from about 6 to 25 years.

V was cut back by 0 bases and J by 0 bases, leaving a gap of 12 bases between them. From the cysteine up to the phenylalanine, the CDR3 has a length of 17 residues. Here the CDR3 DNA is all that survives: 51 bases in frame from base 1. CDR1 and CDR2 (ENHRY, SYGVKD) derive from the germline V gene. The library was obtained by PCR. TCRdb shows the sequencer as Illumina HiSeq 2500. To reduce PCR and sequencing biases, unique molecular identifiers were built into the TCR beta cDNA libraries. About 0.5 million cDNA molecules were obtained for every 1 to 10 million input T cells, so each molecule roughly corresponded to one T cell. The same protocol used for the earlier healthy control dataset was applied to prepare and sequence the patient libraries. Within a given batch, samples were prepared together, multiplexed and sequenced on the same HiSeq lane. As for the authors' bioinformatics: MIGEC handled the raw barcoded reads, throwing out single-read molecular identifier groups before consensus assembly and CDR3 extraction. VDJtools was used for post-analysis of the clonotype tables, with diversity normalized by down-sampling every dataset to the smallest sample size. Repertoire overlap clustering matched CDR3 amino acid but not nucleotide sequences to correct batch-related cross-sample contamination. TCRdb reworked the public reads: Q25 trimming with fastp, MiXCR clone assembly, productive beta chains retained. Rows matching on CDR3 protein sequence are summarized as one entry with the most common DNA and genes. The V and J calls, along with clone size, are taken from TCRdb and not from the paper's own processing. A total of a few hundred thousand distinct CDR3 sequences appear in this sample, approximately 33% of them only once. Of the sample, about an eighth falls within the top ten clones.

TCR beta repertoires were profiled from peripheral blood of over 10 young patients with multiple sclerosis to demonstrate the VDJtools post-analysis software. The patients with multiple sclerosis were children and adolescents between roughly 6 and 17 years of age. This clonotype was counted between two and nine times. Its antigen is still unknown. No qualities accompany the bases; no much larger clone lies one base away. Findings and caveats that apply to the study as a whole: The multiple sclerosis patient group was slightly younger than the control group. Strong co-clustering of samples prepared in the same batch was shown by direct clustering with F measure, prompting a batch-effect correction. Compared with controls, multiple sclerosis patients had significantly lower normalized Chao1 diversity, a finding suggesting substantial peripheral T-cell clonal expansion. Roughly 5 TRBV segments, including TRBV5-6, TRBV5-1 and TRBV20-1, were significantly more frequent in patients than controls.

The rearranged chain carries TRBV10-3 and TRBJ2-1; TRBD2 is a weak D gene call, 5 bases matching. This receptor was identified in a girl under 18 with multiple sclerosis. Sequenced material: blood. The CDR3 protein: CAISESGSPSSYNEQFF. The nucleotide sequence is given as TGTGCCATCAGTGAGTCGGGGAGTCCCAGCTCCTACAATGAGCAGTTCTTC.